Given below is one TCR beta chain in context. Preparation of the TCRbeta library was carried out with unique molecular identifiers. TCRdb called the PCR reads again in MiXCR, with one record for every CDR3 protein. The table has hundreds of thousands of distinct CDR3 sequences, about 23% seen once. The data were obtained in a study of T-cell reconstitution after alpha-beta-depleted transplantation in children. The CDR3 is made up of 17 amino acids. V gave up 1 base and J gave up 7 bases; unmatched junction bases: 11. Germline V gene data show CDR1 as ENHRY and CDR2 as SYGVKD. This sequence joins TRBV10-3 and TRBJ2-7; 12 nucleotides match TRBD1. Source: PBMCs, mostly from graft donor cells, taken 360 days after TCRalphabeta/CD19-depleted stem cell transplant. This clonotype originated in a boy under two years old who had a stem cell transplant for acute myeloid leukemia, so the T cells may come from the graft donor. CDR3 nucleotides: TGTGCCATCAGTGAGTTAAACCCGGGACAGGGGGCGGGTGAGCAGTACTTC. As protein: CAISELNPGQGAGEQYF.